This TCR beta chain came from a study of blood T cell repertoires in COVID-19. V lost 4 bases, J lost 4 bases, and 20 bases lay in between. Germline values: CDR1 SGHRS, CDR2 YFSETQ. The CDR3 spans 16 residues. Clones were read by immunoSEQ multiplex PCR, and TCRdb kept only the in-frame ones, dropping some. The table records approximately 59,000 clones, approximately 81% of them present only once. Sequenced material: peripheral blood. This TCR derives from a man aged 35 to 55 with active COVID-19. The V gene is TRBV5-1, the J gene TRBJ2-5, with D possibly TRBD1 on 7 matching bases. CDR3 sequence reads: CASSPGTAGGVETQYF. CDR3 DNA sequence: TGCGCCAGCAGCCCCGGGACAGCAGGAGGGGTAGAGACCCAGTACTTC.